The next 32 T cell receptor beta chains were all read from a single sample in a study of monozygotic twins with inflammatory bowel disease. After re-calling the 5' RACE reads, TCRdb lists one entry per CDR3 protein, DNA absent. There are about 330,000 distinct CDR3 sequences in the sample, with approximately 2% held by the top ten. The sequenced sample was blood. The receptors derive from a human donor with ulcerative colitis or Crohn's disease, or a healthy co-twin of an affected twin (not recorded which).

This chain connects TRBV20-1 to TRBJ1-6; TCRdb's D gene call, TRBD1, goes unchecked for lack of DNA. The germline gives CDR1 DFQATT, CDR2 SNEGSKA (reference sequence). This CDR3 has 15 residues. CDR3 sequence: CSARGQGATNSPLHF.

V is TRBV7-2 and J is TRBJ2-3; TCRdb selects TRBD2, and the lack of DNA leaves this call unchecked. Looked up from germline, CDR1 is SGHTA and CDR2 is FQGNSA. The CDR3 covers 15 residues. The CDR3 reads CASSIKAGEVDTQYF.

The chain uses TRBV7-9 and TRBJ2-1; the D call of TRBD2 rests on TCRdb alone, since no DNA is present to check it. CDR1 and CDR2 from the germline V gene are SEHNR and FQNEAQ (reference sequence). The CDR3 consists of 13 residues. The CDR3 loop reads CASNREVYNEQFF.

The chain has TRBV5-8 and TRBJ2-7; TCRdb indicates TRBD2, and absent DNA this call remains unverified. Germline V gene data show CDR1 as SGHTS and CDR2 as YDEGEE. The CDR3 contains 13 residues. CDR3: CASSRGLGYEQYF.

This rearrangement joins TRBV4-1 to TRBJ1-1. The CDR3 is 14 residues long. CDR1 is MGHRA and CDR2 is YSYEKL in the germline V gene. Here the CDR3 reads CASSQEFMNTEAFF.

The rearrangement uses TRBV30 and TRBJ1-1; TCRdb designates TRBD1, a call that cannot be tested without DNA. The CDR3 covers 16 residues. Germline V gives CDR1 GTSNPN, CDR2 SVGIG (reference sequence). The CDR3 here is CAWSRIGQILNTEAFF.

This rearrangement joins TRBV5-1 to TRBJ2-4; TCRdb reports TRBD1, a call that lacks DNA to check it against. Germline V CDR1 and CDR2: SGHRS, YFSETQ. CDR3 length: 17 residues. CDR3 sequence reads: CASSFSGGEGAKNIQYF.

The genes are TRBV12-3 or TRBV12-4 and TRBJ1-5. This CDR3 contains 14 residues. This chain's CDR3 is CASSLKGLNQPQHF.

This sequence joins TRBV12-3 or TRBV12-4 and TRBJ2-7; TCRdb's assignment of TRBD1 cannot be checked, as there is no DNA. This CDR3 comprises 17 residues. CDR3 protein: CASSPIPGGQGAGEQYF.

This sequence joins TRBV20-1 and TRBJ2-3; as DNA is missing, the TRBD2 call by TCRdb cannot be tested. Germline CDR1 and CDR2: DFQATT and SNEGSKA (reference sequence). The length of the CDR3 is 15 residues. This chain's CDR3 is CSARGGGWERDTQYF.

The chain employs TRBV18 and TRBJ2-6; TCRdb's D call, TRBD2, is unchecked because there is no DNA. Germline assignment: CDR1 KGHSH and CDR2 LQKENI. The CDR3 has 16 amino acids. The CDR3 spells CASSLGLAGGSNVLTF.

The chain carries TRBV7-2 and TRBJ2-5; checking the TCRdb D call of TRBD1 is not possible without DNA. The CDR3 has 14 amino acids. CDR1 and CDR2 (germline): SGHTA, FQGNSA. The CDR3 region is CASSRAGGGETQYF.

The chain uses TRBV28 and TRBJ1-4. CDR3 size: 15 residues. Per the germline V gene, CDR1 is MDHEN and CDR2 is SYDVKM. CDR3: CASSHRQGGNEKLFF.

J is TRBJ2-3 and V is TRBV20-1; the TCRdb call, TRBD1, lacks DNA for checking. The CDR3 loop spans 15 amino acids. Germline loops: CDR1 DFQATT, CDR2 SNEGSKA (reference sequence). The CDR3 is CSARDWGRPTGTQYF.

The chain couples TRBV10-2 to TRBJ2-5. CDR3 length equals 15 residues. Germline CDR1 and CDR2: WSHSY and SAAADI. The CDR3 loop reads CASSESRSPLKTQYF.

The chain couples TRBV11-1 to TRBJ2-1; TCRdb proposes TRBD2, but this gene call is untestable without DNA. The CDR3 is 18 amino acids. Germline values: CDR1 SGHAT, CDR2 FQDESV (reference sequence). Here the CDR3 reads CASSKRTSGREVSNEQFF.

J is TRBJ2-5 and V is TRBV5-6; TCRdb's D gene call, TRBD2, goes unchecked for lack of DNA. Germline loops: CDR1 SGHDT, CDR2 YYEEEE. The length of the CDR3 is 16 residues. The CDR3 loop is CASSLILAGGQETQYF.

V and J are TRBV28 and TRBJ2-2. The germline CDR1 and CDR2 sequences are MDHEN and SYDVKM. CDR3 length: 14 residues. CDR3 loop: CASSLLGITGELFF.

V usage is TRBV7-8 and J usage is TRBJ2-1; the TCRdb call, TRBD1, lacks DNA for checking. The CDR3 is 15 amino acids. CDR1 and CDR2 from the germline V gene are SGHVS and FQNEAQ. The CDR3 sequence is CASSLPARGISEQFF.

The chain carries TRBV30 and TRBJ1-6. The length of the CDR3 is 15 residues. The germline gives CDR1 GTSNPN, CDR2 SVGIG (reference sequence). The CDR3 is CAWKPSGGWVPPLHF.

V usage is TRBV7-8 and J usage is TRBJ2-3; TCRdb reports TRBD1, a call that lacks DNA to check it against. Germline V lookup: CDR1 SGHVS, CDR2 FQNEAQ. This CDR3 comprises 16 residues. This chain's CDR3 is CASRKTPGVDPNTQYF.

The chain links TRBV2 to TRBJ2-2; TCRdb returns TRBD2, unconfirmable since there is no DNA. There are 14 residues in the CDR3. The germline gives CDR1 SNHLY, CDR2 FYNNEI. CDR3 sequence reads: CASSEGRGPGELFF. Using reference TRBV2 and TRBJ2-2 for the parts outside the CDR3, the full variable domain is EPEVTQTPSHQVTQMGQEVILRCVPISNHLYFYWYRQILGQKVEFLVSFYNNEISEKSEIFDDQFSVERPDGSNFTLKIRSTKLEDSAMYFCASSEGRGPGELFFGEGSRLTVL.

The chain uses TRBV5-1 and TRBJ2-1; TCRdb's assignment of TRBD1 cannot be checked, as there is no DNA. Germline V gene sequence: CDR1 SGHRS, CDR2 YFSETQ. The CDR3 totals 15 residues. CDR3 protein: CASSLGAGGHNEQFF.

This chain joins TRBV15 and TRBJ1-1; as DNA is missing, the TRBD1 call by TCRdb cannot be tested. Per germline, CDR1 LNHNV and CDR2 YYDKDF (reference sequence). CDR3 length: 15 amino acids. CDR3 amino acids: CATSNRDRGGTEAFF. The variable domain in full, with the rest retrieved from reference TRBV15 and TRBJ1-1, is DAMVIQNPRYQVTQFGKPVTLSCSQTLNHNVMYWYQQKSSQAPKLLFHYYDKDFNNEADTPDNFQSRRPNTSFCFLDIRSPGLGDTAMYLCATSNRDRGGTEAFFGQGTRLTVV.

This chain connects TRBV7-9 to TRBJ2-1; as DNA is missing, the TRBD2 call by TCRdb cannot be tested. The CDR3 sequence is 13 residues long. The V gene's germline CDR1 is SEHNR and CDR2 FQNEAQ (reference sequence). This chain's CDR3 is CASSLACGDGKFF.

CDR3 sequence reads: CSVKEALPGELFF. The chain joins TRBV20-1 to TRBJ2-2; TCRdb's D call of TRBD2 is untestable without DNA. There are 13 residues in the CDR3. Germline assignment: CDR1 DFQATT and CDR2 SNEGSKA (reference sequence).

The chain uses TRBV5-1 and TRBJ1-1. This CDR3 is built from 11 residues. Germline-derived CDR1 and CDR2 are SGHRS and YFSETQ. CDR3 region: CASRGETEAFF.

The CDR3 loop reads CSAHPLTGAITGELFF. This chain connects TRBV20-1 to TRBJ2-2; TCRdb names TRBD1, which stays unverified in the absence of DNA. Germline assignment: CDR1 DFQATT and CDR2 SNEGSKA (reference sequence). This CDR3 is built from 16 residues.

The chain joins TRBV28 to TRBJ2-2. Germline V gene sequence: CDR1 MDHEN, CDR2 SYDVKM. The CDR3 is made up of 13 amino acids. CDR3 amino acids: CASSPDFTGELFF.

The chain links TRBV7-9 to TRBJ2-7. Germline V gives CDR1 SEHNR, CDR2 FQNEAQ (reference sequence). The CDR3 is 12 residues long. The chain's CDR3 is CASSFSPHEQYF.

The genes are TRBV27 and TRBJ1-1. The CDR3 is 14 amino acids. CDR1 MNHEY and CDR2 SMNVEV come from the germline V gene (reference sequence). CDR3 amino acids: CASRGIQSNTEAFF.

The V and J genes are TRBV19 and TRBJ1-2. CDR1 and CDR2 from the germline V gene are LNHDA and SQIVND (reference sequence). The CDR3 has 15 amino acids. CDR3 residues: CATANLRQANYGYTF.